This TCR beta chain is drawn from a study of blood T cell repertoires in COVID-19. Some clones are missing from TCRdb's copy, which holds only in-frame ones; the method was immunoSEQ multiplex PCR. The data contain 250,000 or so clones, over 80% of them singletons. Trimming shortened V by 6 bases and J by 4 bases, and 18 bases separated the two germline ends. Per the germline V gene, CDR1 is GTSNPN and CDR2 is SVGIG (reference sequence). This CDR3 region has 14 residues. This rearrangement joins TRBV30 to TRBJ1-2, with a weak D call TRBD1 (6 bases). The sequence derives from a woman aged 35 to 49 who had been exposed to COVID-19. Sequencing was carried out using PBMCs or T cells enriched from blood (not recorded which). CDR3 sequence reads: CACPDRLSIYGYTF. The CDR3 DNA is TGTGCCTGCCCGGACAGACTGTCGATCTATGGCTACACCTTC.